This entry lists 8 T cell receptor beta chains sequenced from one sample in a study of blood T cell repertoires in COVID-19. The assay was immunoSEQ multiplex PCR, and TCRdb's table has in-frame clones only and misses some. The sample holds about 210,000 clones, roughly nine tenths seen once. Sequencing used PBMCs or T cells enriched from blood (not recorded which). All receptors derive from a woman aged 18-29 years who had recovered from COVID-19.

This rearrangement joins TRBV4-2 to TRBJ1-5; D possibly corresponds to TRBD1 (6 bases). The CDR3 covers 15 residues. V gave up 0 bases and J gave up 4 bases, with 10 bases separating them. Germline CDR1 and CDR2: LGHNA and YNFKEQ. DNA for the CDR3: TGTGCCAGCAGCCAAGATGGACAGAGGAATCAGCCCCAGCATTTT. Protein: CASSQDGQRNQPQHF.

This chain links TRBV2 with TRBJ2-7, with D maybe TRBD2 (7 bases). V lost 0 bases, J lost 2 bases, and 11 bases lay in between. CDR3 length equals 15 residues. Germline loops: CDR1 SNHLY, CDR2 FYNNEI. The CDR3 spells CASSEAGGAAYEQYF. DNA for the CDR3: TGTGCCAGCAGTGAAGCTGGGGGGGCAGCCTACGAGCAGTACTTC.

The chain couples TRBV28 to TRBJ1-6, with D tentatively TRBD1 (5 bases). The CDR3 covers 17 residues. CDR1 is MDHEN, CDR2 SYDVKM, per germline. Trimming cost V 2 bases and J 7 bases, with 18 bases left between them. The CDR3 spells CASSLPFKGTLNSPLHF. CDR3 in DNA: TGTGCCAGCAGTTTACCCTTTAAAGGGACTCTCAATTCACCCCTCCACTTT.

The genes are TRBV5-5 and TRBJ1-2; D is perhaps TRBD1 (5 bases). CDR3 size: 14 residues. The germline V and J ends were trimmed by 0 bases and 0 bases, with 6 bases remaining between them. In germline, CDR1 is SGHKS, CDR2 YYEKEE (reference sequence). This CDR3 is CASSLAGANYGYTF. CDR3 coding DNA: TGTGCCAGCAGCTTGGCGGGGGCTAACTATGGCTACACCTTC. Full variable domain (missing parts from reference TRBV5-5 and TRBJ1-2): DAGVTQSPTHLIKTRGQQVTLRCSPISGHKSVSWYQQVLGQGPQFIFQYYEKEERGRGNFPDRFSARQFPNYSSELNVNALLLGDSALYLCASSLAGANYGYTFGSGTRLTVV.

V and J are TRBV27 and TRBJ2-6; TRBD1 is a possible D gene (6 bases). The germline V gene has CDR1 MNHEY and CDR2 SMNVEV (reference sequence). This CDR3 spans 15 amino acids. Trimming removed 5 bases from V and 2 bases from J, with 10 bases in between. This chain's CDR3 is CASSGRGAGANVLTF. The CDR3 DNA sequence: TGTGCCAGCAGTGGCAGGGGTGCTGGGGCCAACGTCCTGACTTTC.

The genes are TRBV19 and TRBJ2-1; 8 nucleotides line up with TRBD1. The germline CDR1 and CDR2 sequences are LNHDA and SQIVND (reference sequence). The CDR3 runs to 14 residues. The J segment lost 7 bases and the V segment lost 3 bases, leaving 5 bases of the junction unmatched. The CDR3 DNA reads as TGTGCCAGTAGTATTCAGGGGGCACTGAATGAGCAGTTCTTC. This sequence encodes CASSIQGALNEQFF.

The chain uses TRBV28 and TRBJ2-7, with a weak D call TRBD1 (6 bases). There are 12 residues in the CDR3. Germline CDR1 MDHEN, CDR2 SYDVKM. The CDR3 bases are TGTGAATCTCAGGGGAATAACTACGAGCAGTACTTC. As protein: CESQGNNYEQYF.

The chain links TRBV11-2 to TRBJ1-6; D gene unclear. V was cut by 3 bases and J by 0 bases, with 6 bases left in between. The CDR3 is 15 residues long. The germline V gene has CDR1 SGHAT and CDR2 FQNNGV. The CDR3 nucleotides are TGTGCCAGCAGCTTGGGGAGCTCCTATAATTCACCCCTCCACTTT. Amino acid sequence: CASSLGSSYNSPLHF.